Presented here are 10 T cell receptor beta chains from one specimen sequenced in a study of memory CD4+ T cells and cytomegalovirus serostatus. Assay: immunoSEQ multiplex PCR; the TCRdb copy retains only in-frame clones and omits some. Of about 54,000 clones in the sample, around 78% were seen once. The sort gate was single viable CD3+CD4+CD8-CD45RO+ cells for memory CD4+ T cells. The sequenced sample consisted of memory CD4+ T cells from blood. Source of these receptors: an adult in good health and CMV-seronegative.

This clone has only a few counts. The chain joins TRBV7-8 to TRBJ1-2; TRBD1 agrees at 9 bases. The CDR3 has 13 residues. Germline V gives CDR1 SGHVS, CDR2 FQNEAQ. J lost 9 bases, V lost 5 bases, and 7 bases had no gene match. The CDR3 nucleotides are TGTGCCAGCAGCCCAATACAGGGGGCAAGCTACACCTTC. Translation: CASSPIQGASYTF.

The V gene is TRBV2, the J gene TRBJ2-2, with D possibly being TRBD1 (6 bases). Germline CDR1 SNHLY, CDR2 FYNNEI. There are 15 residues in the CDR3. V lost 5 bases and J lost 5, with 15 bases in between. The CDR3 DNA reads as TGTGCCAGCAGTAAGCAAGCGAGGGGGACCGGGGAGCTGTTTTTT. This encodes CASSKQARGTGELFF.

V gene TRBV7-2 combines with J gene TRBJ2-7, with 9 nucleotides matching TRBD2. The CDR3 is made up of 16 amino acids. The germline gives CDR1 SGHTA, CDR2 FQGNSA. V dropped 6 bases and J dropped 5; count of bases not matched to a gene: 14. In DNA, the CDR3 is TGTGCCAGCAGTTCCTTTGGCGGGGGGGCCGGTAACGAGCAGTACTTC. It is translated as CASSSFGGGAGNEQYF.

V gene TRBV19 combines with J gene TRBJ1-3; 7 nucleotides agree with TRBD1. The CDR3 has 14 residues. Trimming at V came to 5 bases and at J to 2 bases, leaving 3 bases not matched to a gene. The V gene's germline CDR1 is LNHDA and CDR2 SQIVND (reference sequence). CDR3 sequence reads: CASSRGGPGNTIYF. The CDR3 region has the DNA TGTGCCAGTAGTCGAGGGGGCCCTGGAAACACCATATATTTT.

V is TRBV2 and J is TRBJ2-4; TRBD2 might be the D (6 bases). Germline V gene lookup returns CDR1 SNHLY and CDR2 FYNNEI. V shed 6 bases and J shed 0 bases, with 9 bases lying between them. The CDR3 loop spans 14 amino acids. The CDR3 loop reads CASRGGLAKNIQYF. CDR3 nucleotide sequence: TGTGCCAGCAGAGGAGGGCTAGCCAAAAACATTCAGTACTTC. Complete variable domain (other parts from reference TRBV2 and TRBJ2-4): EPEVTQTPSHQVTQMGQEVILRCVPISNHLYFYWYRQILGQKVEFLVSFYNNEISEKSEIFDDQFSVERPDGSNFTLKIRSTKLEDSAMYFCASRGGLAKNIQYFGAGTRLSVL.

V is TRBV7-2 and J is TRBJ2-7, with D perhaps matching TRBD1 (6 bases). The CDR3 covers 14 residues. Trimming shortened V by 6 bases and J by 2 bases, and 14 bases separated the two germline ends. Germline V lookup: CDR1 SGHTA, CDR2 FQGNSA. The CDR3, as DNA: TGTGCCAGCAGTTCTAGGGGGTCTACCTACGAGCAGTACTTC. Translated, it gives CASSSRGSTYEQYF.

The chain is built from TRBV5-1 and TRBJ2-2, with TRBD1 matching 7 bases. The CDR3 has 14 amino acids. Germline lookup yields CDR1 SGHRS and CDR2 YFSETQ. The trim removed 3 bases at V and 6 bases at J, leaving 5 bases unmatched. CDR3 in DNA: TGCGCCAGCAGCTCCACAGGGGTTCCCGGGGAGCTGTTTTTT. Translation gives CASSSTGVPGELFF.

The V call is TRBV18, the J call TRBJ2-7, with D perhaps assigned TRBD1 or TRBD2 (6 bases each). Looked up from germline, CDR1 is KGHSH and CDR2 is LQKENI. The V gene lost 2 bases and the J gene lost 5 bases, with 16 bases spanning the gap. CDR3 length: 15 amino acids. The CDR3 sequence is CASSPDSQGRNEQYF. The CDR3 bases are TGTGCCAGCTCACCAGATAGCCAGGGGAGGAACGAGCAGTACTTC. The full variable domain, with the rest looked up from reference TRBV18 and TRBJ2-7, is NAGVMQNPRHLVRRRGQEARLRCSPMKGHSHVYWYRQLPEEGLKFMVYLQKENIIDESGMPKERFSAEFPKEGPSILRIQQVVRGDSAAYFCASSPDSQGRNEQYFGPGTRLTVT.

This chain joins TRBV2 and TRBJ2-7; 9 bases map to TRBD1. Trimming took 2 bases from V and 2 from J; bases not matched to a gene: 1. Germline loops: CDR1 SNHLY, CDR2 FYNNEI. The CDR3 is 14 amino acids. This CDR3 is CASSETGGPYEQYF. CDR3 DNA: TGTGCCAGCAGTGAAACAGGGGGCCCCTACGAGCAGTACTTC.

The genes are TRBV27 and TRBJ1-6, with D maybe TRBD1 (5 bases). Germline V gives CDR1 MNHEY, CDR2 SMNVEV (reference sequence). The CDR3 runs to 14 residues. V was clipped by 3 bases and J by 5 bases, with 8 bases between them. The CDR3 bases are TGTGCCAGCAGTTTCCGGGACCATAATTCACCCCTCCACTTT. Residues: CASSFRDHNSPLHF.